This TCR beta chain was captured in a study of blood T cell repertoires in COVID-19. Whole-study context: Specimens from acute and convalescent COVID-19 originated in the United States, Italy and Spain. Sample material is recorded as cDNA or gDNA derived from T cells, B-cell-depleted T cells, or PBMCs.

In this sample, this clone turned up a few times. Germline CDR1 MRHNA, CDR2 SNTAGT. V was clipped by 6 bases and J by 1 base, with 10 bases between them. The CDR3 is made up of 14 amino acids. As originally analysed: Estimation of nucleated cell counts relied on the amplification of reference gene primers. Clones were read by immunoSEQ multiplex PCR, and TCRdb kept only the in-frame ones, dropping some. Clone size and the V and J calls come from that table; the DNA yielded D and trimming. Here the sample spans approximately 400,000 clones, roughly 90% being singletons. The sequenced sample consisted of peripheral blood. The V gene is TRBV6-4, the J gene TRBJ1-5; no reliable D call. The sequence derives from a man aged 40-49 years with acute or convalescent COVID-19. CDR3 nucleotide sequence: TGTGCCAGCAGGGAGGGTTCCAGCAATCAGCCCCAGCATTTT. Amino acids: CASREGSSNQPQHF.